Detailed here is one TCR beta chain. Only in-frame clones appear in the TCRdb table, and some are missing; sequencing was by immunoSEQ multiplex PCR. The repertoire holds more than 200,000 clones, with roughly 73% as singletons. The data are from a study of cytotoxic CD8 clonotypes in ibrutinib-treated CLL. Source: PBMCs, taken after 12 months of ibrutinib treatment. The clonotype was recovered from a human donor with chronic lymphocytic leukemia.

DNA for the CDR3: TGCAGCGTTGCATTCCAGAACACTGAAGCTTTCTTT. This codes for CSVAFQNTEAFF. The V and J genes are TRBV29-1 and TRBJ1-1; D is uncertain. Trimming cost V 4 bases and J 1 base, with 7 bases left between them. Germline V gives CDR1 SQVTM, CDR2 ANQGSEA. The CDR3 spans 12 residues.